The clone carrying this T cell receptor (beta chain) was observed at least ten times. Its antigen is still unknown. Researchers took RNA transcripts and amplified the TCR beta CDR3 regions from them. A set of HTBI primers served as the primers for a first-round RT-PCR of the TCR CDR3. MiXCR, applied by TCRdb to the multiplex PCR reads, yields one record per CDR3 protein. Of about 500,000 distinct CDR3 sequences listed, about 46% are singletons. The source of the sample is a study of T cells in Graves' hyperthyroidism and ophthalmopathy. Findings of the study overall: Expanded thyroid clonotypes (above 0.001) were mostly also found in blood.

Germline CDR1 reads ENHRY; CDR2 reads SYGVKD. V lost 5 bases and J lost 7, with 17 bases in between. This CDR3 has 14 amino acids. This chain joins TRBV10-3 and TRBJ1-2, with D hard to call. This TCR derives from an adult woman with Graves' disease, either hyperthyroidism or ophthalmopathy (not recorded which). Sequencing was done on a sample of peripheral blood or thyroid tissue (not recorded which). CDR3 nucleotide sequence: TGTGCCATCAGTTTAGACCCAAGTTACGGTGGCTACACCTTC. Translation gives CAISLDPSYGGYTF.